The TCR beta chain under discussion was sequenced for a study of Graves' ophthalmopathy and Graves' hyperthyroidism. This clonotype was seen ten or more times. The CDR3 length is 17 residues. From germline, CDR1 is SGDLS and CDR2 YYNGEE. Unmatched junction bases numbered 18, after V lost 4 bases and J lost 5 bases. Scientists amplified the TCR beta CDR3 regions from RNA transcripts. Following a first-round RT-PCR that used HTBI primers, a second-round multiplex PCR was carried out. TCRdb fed the multiplex PCR reads into MiXCR, producing one record per CDR3 protein. Of around 400,000 distinct CDR3 sequences in the sample, 20% to 25% were seen once.

This receptor was obtained from a woman between 18 and 30 years old with stable Graves' hyperthyroidism. The sequenced sample consisted of peripheral blood. The chain links TRBV9 to TRBJ2-7; 7 positions agree with TRBD1. CDR3 protein: CASSHGTRQGIGDEQYF. CDR3 coding DNA: TGTGCCAGCAGCCATGGTACCCGACAGGGTATAGGAGACGAGCAGTACTTC.